A single sample gave rise to the 29 T cell receptor beta chains below, sequenced in a study of T-cell memory formation after mild COVID-19. TCRdb reanalysed the 5' RACE reads using MiXCR and keeps one entry per CDR3 protein. The sample holds over 120,000 distinct CDR3 sequences; under 7% are singletons and the top ten take 2% to 2.5%. Sequenced material: PBMCs or a T cell subset sorted from them (not recorded which). Receptors were obtained from an adult woman who had mild COVID-19 (a few samples of this study predate the infection). Cell type and time point are not known.

This clonotype occurred many times. The chain has TRBV19 and TRBJ2-1; D is possibly TRBD1 (5 bases). There are 12 residues in the CDR3. Germline CDR1 and CDR2: LNHDA and SQIVND (reference sequence). V shed 4 bases and J shed 6 bases, with 7 bases lying between them. The CDR3 protein is CASSRQSNEQFF. The CDR3, as DNA: TGTGCCAGTAGTAGACAGAGCAATGAGCAGTTCTTC.

The J gene is TRBJ1-5, the V gene TRBV7-8; D might be TRBD1 (5 bases). Germline V gives CDR1 SGHVS, CDR2 FQNEAQ. The germline V and J ends were trimmed by 0 bases and 7 bases, with 10 bases remaining between them. The CDR3 runs to 14 residues. The CDR3 spells CASSLAGQGQPQHF. In DNA, the CDR3 is TGTGCCAGCAGCTTAGCAGGGCAGGGCCAGCCCCAGCATTTT.

This clonotype was picked up one time. This chain joins TRBV2 and TRBJ2-3, with 8 bases that match TRBD2. CDR1 is SNHLY, CDR2 FYNNEI, per germline. The CDR3 length is 14 residues. V trimming: 7 bases; J trimming: 2 bases; junction bases outside the gene matches: 5. Written as DNA, the CDR3 is TGTGCCAGCAATCAACTAGCGGACACAGATACGCAGTATTTT. As protein: CASNQLADTDTQYF. The entire variable domain, with the rest obtained from reference TRBV2 and TRBJ2-3, is as follows: EPEVTQTPSHQVTQMGQEVILRCVPISNHLYFYWYRQILGQKVEFLVSFYNNEISEKSEIFDDQFSVERPDGSNFTLKIRSTKLEDSAMYFCASNQLADTDTQYFGPGTRLTVL.

V and J are TRBV5-4 and TRBJ2-7; TRBD2 is a possible D gene (5 bases). Germline V lookup: CDR1 SGHNT, CDR2 YYREEE (reference sequence). Trimming pared 6 bases from V and 5 bases from J, leaving 12 bases between. The CDR3 runs to 12 residues. CDR3 DNA: TGTGCCAGCAACTCGGGGATGAACGAGCAGTACTTC. The encoded protein is CASNSGMNEQYF.

This clonotype has at least ten counts. The CDR3 DNA sequence: TGTGCCAGCTCACCAGACTCCACTGGTCAGCCCCAGCATTTT. It translates to CASSPDSTGQPQHF. V usage is TRBV18 and J usage is TRBJ1-5; no clear D. The CDR3 length is 14 residues. Germline V gives CDR1 KGHSH, CDR2 LQKENI. Trimming cost V 2 bases and J 6 bases, with 11 bases left between them.

A few counts support this clonotype. This sequence joins TRBV27 and TRBJ1-4; D call uncertain. V gave up 3 bases and J gave up 7 bases, with 15 bases separating them. The CDR3 length is 15 residues. Germline V lookup: CDR1 MNHEY, CDR2 SMNVEV (reference sequence). The CDR3 loop reads CASSFMGGGSEKLFF. CDR3 nucleotide sequence: TGTGCCAGCAGTTTCATGGGAGGAGGGAGTGAAAAACTGTTTTTT.

The V gene is TRBV5-1, the J gene TRBJ2-3; D ambiguous. CDR3 length equals 13 residues. Germline-derived CDR1 and CDR2 are SGHRS and YFSETQ. The ends were cut back, 0 bases at V and 6 bases at J, with 8 bases in the middle. The CDR3, as DNA: TGCGCCAGCAGCTTGGCGGGTCGGGATACGCAGTATTTT. It is translated as CASSLAGRDTQYF.

This clonotype was seen many times. CDR3 loop: CASSLEGPDMETQYF. The CDR3 DNA reads TGCGCCAGCAGCTTGGAGGGACCAGATATGGAGACCCAGTACTTC. This chain uses TRBV5-1 with TRBJ2-5; D is perhaps TRBD1 or TRBD2 (5 bases each). Germline CDR1 SGHRS, CDR2 YFSETQ. The CDR3 contains 15 residues. The germline V and J ends were trimmed by 0 bases and 5 bases, with 14 bases remaining between them.

Many counts were recorded for this clonotype. The chain has TRBV25-1 and TRBJ1-1; a weak D match, TRBD1 (6 bases). This CDR3 region has 14 residues. Trimming pared 3 bases from V and 6 bases from J, leaving 14 bases between. Per germline, CDR1 MGHDK and CDR2 SYGVNS. Here the CDR3 reads CASSEWRDTAEAFF. The CDR3 DNA reads TGTGCCAGCAGTGAGTGGCGGGACACCGCTGAAGCTTTCTTT.

This chain links TRBV7-8 with TRBJ1-5, with D possibly matching TRBD1 (6 bases). Trimming left V 5 bases short and J 7 bases short, with 15 bases between. The CDR3 extends over 14 amino acids. CDR1 and CDR2 (germline): SGHVS, FQNEAQ. In DNA form, the CDR3 reads TGTGCCAGCAGCGTAACAGGGATGGGGCAGCCCCAGCATTTT. Residues: CASSVTGMGQPQHF.

This clonotype was detected ten times or more. The V and J genes are TRBV15 and TRBJ1-6; unclear D gene. This CDR3 is built from 16 residues. Trimming took 3 bases from V and 8 from J, leaving 17 bases between them. CDR1 LNHNV and CDR2 YYDKDF come from the germline V gene (reference sequence). The DNA for the CDR3 is TGTGCCACCAGCAGTGATCCATGGGCCGGGGATTCACCCCTCCACTTT. Residues: CATSSDPWAGDSPLHF.

This clonotype was seen ten or more times. One end of the junction is discordant with germline, which a read error may explain. The rearrangement joins TRBV20-1 to TRBJ1-2; D is undetermined. The CDR3 loop spans 11 amino acids. Germline assignment: CDR1 DFQATT and CDR2 SNEGSKA (reference sequence). CDR3 bases: TGCAGTGTTAGAGTTAACTATGGCTACACCTTC. Translating it yields CSVRVNYGYTF.

There are many counts of this clonotype. The J gene is TRBJ2-3, the V gene TRBV7-6; D remains ambiguous. The CDR3 loop spans 16 amino acids. V lost 5 bases, J lost 2 bases, and 17 bases lay in between. Germline V gene lookup returns CDR1 SGHVS and CDR2 FNYEAQ. The CDR3 DNA is TGTGCCAGCAGCCAAGAGGTTAGGTCATACACAGATACGCAGTATTTT. This gives the protein CASSQEVRSYTDTQYF.

The rearrangement joins TRBV7-2 to TRBJ2-7; D might be TRBD1 or TRBD2, each matching 6 bases. The germline CDR1 and CDR2 sequences are SGHTA and FQGNSA. The CDR3 loop spans 15 amino acids. With 8 bases removed from V and 0 bases from J, the gap between germline ends came to 17 bases. CDR3 DNA: TGTGCCAGCCGGTCGGGGGCAGGGAGCTCCTACGAGCAGTACTTC. This sequence encodes CASRSGAGSSYEQYF.

This clonotype was observed a few times. The genes are TRBV19 and TRBJ2-4, with 9 bases that match TRBD1. This CDR3 has 17 amino acids. Losses at the gene ends were 1 base for V and 0 bases for J; bases not matched to a gene: 4. From germline, CDR1 is LNHDA and CDR2 SQIVND (reference sequence). In DNA, the CDR3 is TGTGCCAGTAGTATAGGGACAGGGGCCTTAGCCAAAAACATTCAGTACTTC. Protein product: CASSIGTGALAKNIQYF.

This clonotype has a count of ten or more. The V gene is TRBV5-1, the J gene TRBJ1-3; TRBD1 might be the D (5 bases). The ends were cut back, 1 base at V and 2 bases at J, with 10 bases in the middle. The CDR3 sequence is 15 residues long. The germline gives CDR1 SGHRS, CDR2 YFSETQ. CDR3 in DNA: TGCGCCAGCAGCTTGAAGGGACCGACTGGAAACACCATATATTTT. Amino acids: CASSLKGPTGNTIYF.

This clonotype was counted a few times. CDR3 residues: CASRDARGEKLFF. DNA of the CDR3: TGCGCCAGCAGGGACGCCCGCGGGGAAAAACTGTTTTTT. The rearrangement links TRBV5-1 to TRBJ1-4; unclear D gene. V lost 5 bases and J 8 bases, leaving 13 bases between the germline ends. Germline values: CDR1 SGHRS, CDR2 YFSETQ. The CDR3 covers 13 residues.

At least ten counts were recorded for this clonotype. V is TRBV6-2 or TRBV6-3 and J is TRBJ2-1; D is perhaps TRBD1 or TRBD2 (5 bases each). The V gene lost 7 bases and the J gene lost 5 bases, with 12 bases spanning the gap. The CDR3 contains 13 residues. Germline V gene data show CDR1 as MNHEY and CDR2 as SVGEGT. The DNA of the CDR3 is TGTGCCAGCACTTGGGACCGAGACAATGAGCAGTTCTTC. Translation: CASTWDRDNEQFF.

V is TRBV6-1 and J is TRBJ1-2, with TRBD1 matching over 7 bases. With V trimmed by 7 bases and J by 3 bases, 8 bases remained unmatched. Germline V gene lookup returns CDR1 MNHNS and CDR2 SASEGT. This CDR3 has 14 residues. CDR3 amino acids: CASMERGLYYGYTF. The CDR3 coding sequence is TGTGCCAGCATGGAGAGGGGGCTATACTATGGCTACACCTTC.

This clonotype was observed many times. The rearrangement uses TRBV5-5 and TRBJ1-6; possible D gene TRBD1, 6 bases. V shed 3 bases and J shed 5 bases, with 12 bases lying between them. This CDR3 spans 15 amino acids. CDR1 is SGHKS and CDR2 is YYEKEE in the germline V gene (reference sequence). The CDR3 region has the DNA TGTGCCAGCAGCTCGCGGACAGTAGATAATTCACCCCTCCACTTT. It encodes CASSSRTVDNSPLHF.

The V gene is TRBV20-1, the J gene TRBJ1-1, with 8 nucleotides matching TRBD1. Germline CDR1 DFQATT, CDR2 SNEGSKA (reference sequence). The CDR3 has 13 residues. V lost 1 base to trimming and J lost 4 bases; unmatched junction nucleotides: 2. DNA for the CDR3: TGCAGTGCTAGAGTCAGGGGGCGCACTGAAGCTTTCTTT. This sequence encodes CSARVRGRTEAFF.

This clonotype showed up many times. The chain carries TRBV12-3 or TRBV12-4 and TRBJ2-7; D is possibly TRBD1 (5 bases). Trimming removed 5 bases at V and 0 bases at J, with 14 bases between. This CDR3 is 15 amino acids long. CDR3 bases: TGTGCCAGCAGTGCTGGGGCGGTGCTCTCCTACGAGCAGTACTTC. It translates to CASSAGAVLSYEQYF.

This clonotype was seen at least ten times. The rearrangement links TRBV7-7 to TRBJ2-5; 8 positions match TRBD2. V was clipped by 1 base and J by 3 bases; unmatched bases: 7. Germline V CDR1 and CDR2: SSHAT, FNYEAQ (reference sequence). The CDR3 contains 16 residues. CDR3 nucleotides: TGTGCCAGCAGCTTAGGGGCTAGCGGGTCAAAAGAGACCCAGTACTTC. The encoded protein is CASSLGASGSKETQYF.

This clonotype was counted ten times or more. The gene calls are TRBV29-1 and TRBJ2-3, with TRBD1 matching over 7 bases. From germline, CDR1 is SQVTM and CDR2 ANQGSEA. Losses at the gene ends were 3 bases for V and 5 bases for J; bases not matched to a gene: 8. The CDR3 is 14 amino acids. The CDR3, as DNA: TGCAGCGTTGACATGGCCGCAGGGGGAGATACGCAGTATTTT. Translation: CSVDMAAGGDTQYF.

This clonotype was detected only a few times. The rearrangement uses TRBV12-3 or TRBV12-4 and TRBJ2-2; 9 nucleotides match TRBD2. Trimming cost V 9 bases and J 2 bases; bases outside gene matches: 4. CDR3 length: 14 residues. The CDR3 here is CASSGGPNTGELFF. Here the CDR3 DNA reads TGTGCCAGTAGCGGGGGACCAAACACCGGGGAGCTGTTTTTT.

This clonotype was seen a handful of times. The rearrangement uses TRBV7-9 and TRBJ2-3; TRBD2 aligns across 15 bases. This CDR3 is 21 amino acids long. CDR1 and CDR2 (germline): SEHNR, FQNEAQ (reference sequence). The ends lost 5 bases at V and 1 base at J; junction bases unmatched: 16. CDR3 region: CASSIYTGTSGRPYRTDTQYF. The DNA of the CDR3 is TGTGCCAGCAGCATTTACACCGGGACTAGCGGGAGGCCTTACCGCACAGATACGCAGTATTTT. Using reference TRBV7-9 and TRBJ2-3 for the parts outside the CDR3, the full variable domain is DTGVSQNPRHKITKRGQNVTFRCDPISEHNRLYWYRQTLGQGPEFLTYFQNEAQLEKSRLLSDRFSAERPKGSFSTLEIQRTEQGDSAMYLCASSIYTGTSGRPYRTDTQYFGPGTRLTVL.

This clonotype was observed a few times. The chain is built from TRBV11-3 and TRBJ2-2; 7 bases are shared with TRBD1. The length of the CDR3 is 15 residues. The V and J ends lost 5 bases and 1 base, in that order; junction bases with no gene match: 4. The germline CDR1 and CDR2 sequences are SGHNT and YENEEA. The CDR3 sequence is CASSDSGGNTGELFF. In nucleotides, the CDR3 is TGTGCCAGCAGCGACTCAGGGGGGAACACCGGGGAGCTGTTTTTT.

This clonotype has a handful of counts. The chain is built from TRBV11-2 and TRBJ2-7, with D maybe TRBD2 (7 bases). With 5 bases removed from V and 0 bases from J, the gap between germline ends came to 17 bases. This CDR3 spans 16 amino acids. Germline V gene sequence: CDR1 SGHAT, CDR2 FQNNGV. The CDR3 sequence: CASSPRGAGASYEQYF. CDR3 DNA: TGTGCCAGCAGCCCCCGCGGGGCGGGGGCCTCCTACGAGCAGTACTTC.

The V and J genes are TRBV12-3 or TRBV12-4 and TRBJ2-2, with TRBD2 matching 8 bases. J was trimmed by 4 bases and V by 3 bases; bases with no gene match: 7. CDR3 length: 16 residues. The CDR3 DNA is TGTGCCAGCAGTTTGCGGGCGGGGGGAGTCACCGGGGAGCTGTTTTTT. As protein: CASSLRAGGVTGELFF.